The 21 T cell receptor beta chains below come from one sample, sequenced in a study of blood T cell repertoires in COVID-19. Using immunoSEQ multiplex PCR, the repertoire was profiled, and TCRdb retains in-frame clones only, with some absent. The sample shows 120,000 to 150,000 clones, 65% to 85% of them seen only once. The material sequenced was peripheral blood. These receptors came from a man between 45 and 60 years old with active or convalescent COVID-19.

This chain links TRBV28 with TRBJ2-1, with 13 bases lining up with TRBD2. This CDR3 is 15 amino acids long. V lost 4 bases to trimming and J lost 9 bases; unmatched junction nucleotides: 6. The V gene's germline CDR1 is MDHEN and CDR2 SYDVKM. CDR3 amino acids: CASSSGTSGTLEQFF. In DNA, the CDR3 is TGTGCCAGCAGTTCCGGGACTAGCGGGACCCTTGAGCAGTTCTTC.

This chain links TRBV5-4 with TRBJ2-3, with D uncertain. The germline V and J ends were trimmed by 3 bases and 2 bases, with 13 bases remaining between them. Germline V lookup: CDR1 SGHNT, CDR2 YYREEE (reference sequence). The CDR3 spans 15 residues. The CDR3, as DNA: TGTGCCAGCAGCTCCACTCAATTGCCCACAGATACGCAGTATTTT. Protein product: CASSSTQLPTDTQYF.

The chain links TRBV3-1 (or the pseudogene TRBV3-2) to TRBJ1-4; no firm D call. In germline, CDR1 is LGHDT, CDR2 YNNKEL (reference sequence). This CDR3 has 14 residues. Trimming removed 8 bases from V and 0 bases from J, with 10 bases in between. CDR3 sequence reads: CASSMSATNEKLFF. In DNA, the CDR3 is TGTGCCAGCTCCATGTCAGCAACTAATGAAAAACTGTTTTTT.

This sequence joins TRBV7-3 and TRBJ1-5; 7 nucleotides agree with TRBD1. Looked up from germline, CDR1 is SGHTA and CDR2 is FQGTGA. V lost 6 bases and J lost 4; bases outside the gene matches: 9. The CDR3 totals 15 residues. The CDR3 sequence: CASSLPGQNNQPQHF. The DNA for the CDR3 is TGTGCCAGCAGTCTCCCGGGACAGAATAATCAGCCCCAGCATTTT.

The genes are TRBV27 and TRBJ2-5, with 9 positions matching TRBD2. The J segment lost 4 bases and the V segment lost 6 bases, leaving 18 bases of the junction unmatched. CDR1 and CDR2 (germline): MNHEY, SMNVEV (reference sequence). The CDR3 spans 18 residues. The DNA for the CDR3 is TGTGCCAGCAGCCCAGGGGGGACTAGCAGGCCCGGGGCAGAGACCCAGTACTTC. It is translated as CASSPGGTSRPGAETQYF.

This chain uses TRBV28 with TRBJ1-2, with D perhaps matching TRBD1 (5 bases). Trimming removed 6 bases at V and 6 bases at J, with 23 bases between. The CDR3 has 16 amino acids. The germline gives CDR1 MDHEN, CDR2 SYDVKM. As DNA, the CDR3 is TGTGCCAGCAGGCCCAGGGTGGGGAATCTCGCCCATGGCTACACCTTC. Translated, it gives CASRPRVGNLAHGYTF.

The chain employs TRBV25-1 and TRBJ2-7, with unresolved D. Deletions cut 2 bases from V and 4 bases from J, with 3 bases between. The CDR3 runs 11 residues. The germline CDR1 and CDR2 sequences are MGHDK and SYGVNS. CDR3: CASSERYEQYF. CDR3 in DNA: TGTGCCAGCAGTGAACGGTACGAGCAGTACTTC.

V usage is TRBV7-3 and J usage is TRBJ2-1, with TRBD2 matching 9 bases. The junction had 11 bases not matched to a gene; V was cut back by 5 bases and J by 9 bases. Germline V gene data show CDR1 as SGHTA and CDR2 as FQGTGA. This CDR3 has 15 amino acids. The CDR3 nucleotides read TGTGCCAGCAGCCTACGGACTAGCGAAAATGGTGAGCAGTTCTTC. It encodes CASSLRTSENGEQFF.

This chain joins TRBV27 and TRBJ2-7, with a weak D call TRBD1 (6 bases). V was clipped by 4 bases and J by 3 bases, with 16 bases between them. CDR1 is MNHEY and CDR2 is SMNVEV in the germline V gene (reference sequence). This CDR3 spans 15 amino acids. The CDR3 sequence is CASSSGTRPGYEQYF. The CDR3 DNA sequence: TGTGCCAGCAGTTCGGGGACACGGCCGGGCTACGAGCAGTACTTC.

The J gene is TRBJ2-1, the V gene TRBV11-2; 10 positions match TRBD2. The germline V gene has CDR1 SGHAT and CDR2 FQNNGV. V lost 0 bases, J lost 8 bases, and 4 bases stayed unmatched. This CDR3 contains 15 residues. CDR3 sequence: CASSLEASGSYEQFF. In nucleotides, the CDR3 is TGTGCCAGCAGCTTAGAGGCTAGCGGGAGCTATGAGCAGTTCTTC. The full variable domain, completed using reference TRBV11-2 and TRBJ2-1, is EAGVAQSPRYKIIEKRQSVAFWCNPISGHATLYWYQQILGQGPKLLIQFQNNGVVDDSQLPKDRFSAERLKGVDSTLKIQPAKLEDSAVYLCASSLEASGSYEQFFGPGTRLTVL.

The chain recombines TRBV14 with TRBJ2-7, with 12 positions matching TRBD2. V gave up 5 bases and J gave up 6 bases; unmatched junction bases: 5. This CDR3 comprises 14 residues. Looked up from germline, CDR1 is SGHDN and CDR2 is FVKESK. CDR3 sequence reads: CASSIGLAGSEQYF. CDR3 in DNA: TGTGCCAGCAGCATAGGACTAGCGGGAAGCGAGCAGTACTTC.

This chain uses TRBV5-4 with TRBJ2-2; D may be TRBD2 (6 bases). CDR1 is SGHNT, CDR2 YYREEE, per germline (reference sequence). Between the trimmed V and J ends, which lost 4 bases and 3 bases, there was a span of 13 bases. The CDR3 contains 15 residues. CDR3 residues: CASSTGAGYTGELFF. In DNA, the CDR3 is TGTGCCAGCAGCACGGGAGCAGGCTACACCGGGGAGCTGTTTTTT.

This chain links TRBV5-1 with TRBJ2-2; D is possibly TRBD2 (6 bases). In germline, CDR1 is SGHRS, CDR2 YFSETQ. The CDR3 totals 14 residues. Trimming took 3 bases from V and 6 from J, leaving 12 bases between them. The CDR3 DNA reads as TGCGCCAGCAGCTACGGGAGTGGCGCCGGGGAGCTGTTTTTT. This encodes CASSYGSGAGELFF.

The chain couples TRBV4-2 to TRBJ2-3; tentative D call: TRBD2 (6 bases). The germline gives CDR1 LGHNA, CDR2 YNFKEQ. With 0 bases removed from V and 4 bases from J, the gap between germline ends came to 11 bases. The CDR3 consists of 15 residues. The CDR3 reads CASSQDRTGADTQYF. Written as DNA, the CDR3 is TGTGCCAGCAGCCAAGATCGAACGGGAGCAGATACGCAGTATTTT.

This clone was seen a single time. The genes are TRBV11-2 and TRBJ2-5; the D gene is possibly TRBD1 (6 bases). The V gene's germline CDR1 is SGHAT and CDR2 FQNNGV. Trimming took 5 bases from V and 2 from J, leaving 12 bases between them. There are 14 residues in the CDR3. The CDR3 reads CASSQGTAQETQYF. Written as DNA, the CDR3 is TGTGCCAGCAGCCAGGGGACCGCACAAGAGACCCAGTACTTC. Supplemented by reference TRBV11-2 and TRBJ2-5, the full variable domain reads EAGVAQSPRYKIIEKRQSVAFWCNPISGHATLYWYQQILGQGPKLLIQFQNNGVVDDSQLPKDRFSAERLKGVDSTLKIQPAKLEDSAVYLCASSQGTAQETQYFGPGTRLLVL.

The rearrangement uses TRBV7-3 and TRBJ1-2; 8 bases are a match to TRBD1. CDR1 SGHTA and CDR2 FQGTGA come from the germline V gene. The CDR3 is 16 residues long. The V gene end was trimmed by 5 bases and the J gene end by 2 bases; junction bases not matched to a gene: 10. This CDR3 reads CASSQRTGSMNYGYTF. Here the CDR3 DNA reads TGTGCCAGCAGCCAAAGGACAGGGTCGATGAACTATGGCTACACCTTC. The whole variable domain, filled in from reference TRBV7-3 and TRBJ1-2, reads GAGVSQTPSNKVTEKGKYVELRCDPISGHTALYWYRQSLGQGPEFLIYFQGTGAADDSGLPNDRFFAVRPEGSVSTLKIQRTERGDSAVYLCASSQRTGSMNYGYTFGSGTRLTVV.

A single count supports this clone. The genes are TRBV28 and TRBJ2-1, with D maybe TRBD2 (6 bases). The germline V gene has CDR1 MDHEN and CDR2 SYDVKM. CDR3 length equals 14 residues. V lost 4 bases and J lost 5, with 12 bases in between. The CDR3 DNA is TGTGCCAGCAGTTCTAGCGCGAAACACAATGAGCAGTTCTTC. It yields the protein CASSSSAKHNEQFF.

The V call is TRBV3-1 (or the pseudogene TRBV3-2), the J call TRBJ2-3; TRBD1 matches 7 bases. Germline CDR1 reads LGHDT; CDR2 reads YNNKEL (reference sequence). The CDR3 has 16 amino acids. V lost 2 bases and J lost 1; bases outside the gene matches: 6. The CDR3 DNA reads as TGTGCCAGCAGCCAACTGAGCACAGGGGGCACAGATACGCAGTATTTT. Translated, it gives CASSQLSTGGTDTQYF.

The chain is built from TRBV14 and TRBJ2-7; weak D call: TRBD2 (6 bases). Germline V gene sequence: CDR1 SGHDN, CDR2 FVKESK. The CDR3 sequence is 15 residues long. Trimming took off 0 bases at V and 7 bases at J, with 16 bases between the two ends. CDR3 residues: CASSQERLGLREQYF. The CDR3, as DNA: TGTGCCAGCAGCCAAGAAAGACTAGGCCTTCGGGAGCAGTACTTC.

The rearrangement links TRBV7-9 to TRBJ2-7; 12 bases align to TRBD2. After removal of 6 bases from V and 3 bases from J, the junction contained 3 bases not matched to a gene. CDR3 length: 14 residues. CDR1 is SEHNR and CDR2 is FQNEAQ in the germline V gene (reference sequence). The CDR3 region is CASSRLAGDYEQYF. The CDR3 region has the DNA TGTGCCAGCAGTAGACTAGCGGGAGACTACGAGCAGTACTTC.

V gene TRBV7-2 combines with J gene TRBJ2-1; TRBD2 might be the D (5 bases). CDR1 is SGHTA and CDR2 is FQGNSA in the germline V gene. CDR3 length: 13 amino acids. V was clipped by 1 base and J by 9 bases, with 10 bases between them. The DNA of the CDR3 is TGTGCCAGCAGCTTAGAGCTAGCTGGTGAGCAGTTCTTC. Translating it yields CASSLELAGEQFF.